The 3 T cell receptor beta chains below come from one sample, sequenced in a study of blood T cell repertoires in COVID-19 (dated by TCRdb to about 2020). The library was made by the immunoSEQ multiplex PCR assay. The immuneACCESS repertoire file appears here via TCRdb, limited to in-frame rearrangements. These files lack a portion of the clones; in checked studies, under half of the deficit traces to unresolved V genes, and the cause of the others is not known. The sample profile shows 80,000 to 100,000 clones; more than 60% of them were found once. The ten biggest clones cover around 22% of the sample. Material: peripheral blood. The origin of the receptors is a man in his 70s with acute or convalescent COVID-19.

The chain links TRBV29-1 to TRBJ2-3; weak D call: TRBD2 (5 bases). Germline V gene lookup returns CDR1 SQVTM and CDR2 ANQGSEA. The CDR3 covers 10 residues. Trimming took off 5 bases at V and 10 bases at J, with 10 bases between the two ends. CDR3 protein: CSVKLVAQYF. CDR3 nucleotides: TGCAGCGTTAAACTAGTAGCGCAGTATTTT.

J is TRBJ1-5 and V is TRBV7-2; TRBD1 is a possible D gene (6 bases). This CDR3 region has 12 residues. Germline-derived CDR1 and CDR2 are SGHTA and FQGNSA. Trimming shortened V by 8 bases and J by 6 bases, and 11 bases separated the two germline ends. The CDR3 coding sequence is TGTGCCAGCGGGGAGGGGGGTCAGCCCCAGCATTTT. Its protein product is CASGEGGQPQHF.

This clone was observed a few times. The chain joins TRBV24-1 to TRBJ2-1; D is uncertain. Germline V gene lookup returns CDR1 KGHDR and CDR2 SFDVKD. The CDR3 is 13 residues long. V shed 3 bases and J shed 9 bases, with 11 bases lying between them. The CDR3 DNA is TGTGCCACCAGTGATCAGATGGCCACTGAGCAGTTCTTC. Translated: CATSDQMATEQFF.